This T cell receptor beta chain was sequenced in a study of response to subunit inactivated influenza vaccine. From the RT-PCR reads, TCRdb called clonotypes with MiXCR, one entry per CDR3 protein. The sample lists under 550,000 distinct CDR3 sequences; approximately 7.7% were seen once. V shed 5 bases and J 5 bases; nucleotides not matched to a gene: 9. The CDR3 extends over 15 amino acids. Germline loops: CDR1 SGHVS, CDR2 FQNEAQ. This receptor was obtained from a man in his fifties or sixties who received an inactivated influenza vaccine. The J gene is TRBJ2-7, the V gene TRBV7-8, with 10 bases matching TRBD2. The material was PBMCs from blood, obtained around 2 years after vaccination. The CDR3 nucleotides read TGTGCCAGCAGCCCCCAGGTAGCGGGGGGCAACGAGCAGTACTTC. It translates to CASSPQVAGGNEQYF.